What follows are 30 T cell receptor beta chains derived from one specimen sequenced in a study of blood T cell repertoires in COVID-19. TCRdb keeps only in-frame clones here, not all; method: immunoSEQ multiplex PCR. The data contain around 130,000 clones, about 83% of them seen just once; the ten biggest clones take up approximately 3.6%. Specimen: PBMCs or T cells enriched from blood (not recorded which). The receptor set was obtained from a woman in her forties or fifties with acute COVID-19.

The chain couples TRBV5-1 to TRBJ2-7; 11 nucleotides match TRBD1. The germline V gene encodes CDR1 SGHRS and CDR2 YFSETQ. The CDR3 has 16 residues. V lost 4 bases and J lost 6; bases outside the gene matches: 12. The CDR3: CASSVSGTGGQGEQYF. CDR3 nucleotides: TGCGCCAGCAGCGTCTCCGGGACAGGGGGTCAGGGCGAGCAGTACTTC.

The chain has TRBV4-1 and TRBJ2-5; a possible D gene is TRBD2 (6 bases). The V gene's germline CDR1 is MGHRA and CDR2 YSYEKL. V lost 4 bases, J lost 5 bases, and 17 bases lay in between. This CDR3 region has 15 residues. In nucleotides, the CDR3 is TGCGCCAGCAGCCGTCGGGAGTTAGGAGTTGAGACCCAGTACTTC. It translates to CASSRRELGVETQYF.

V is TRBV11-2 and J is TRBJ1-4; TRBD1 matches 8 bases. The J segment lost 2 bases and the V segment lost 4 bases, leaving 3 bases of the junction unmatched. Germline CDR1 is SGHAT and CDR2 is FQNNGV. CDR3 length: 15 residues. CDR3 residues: CASSSRTGTNEKLFF. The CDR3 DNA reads TGTGCCAGCAGCTCCCGGACAGGGACTAATGAAAAACTGTTTTTT.

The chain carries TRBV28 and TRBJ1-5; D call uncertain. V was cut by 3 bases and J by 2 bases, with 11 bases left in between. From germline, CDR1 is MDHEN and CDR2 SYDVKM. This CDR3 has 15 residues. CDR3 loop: CASSFISLGNQPQHF. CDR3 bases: TGTGCCAGCAGTTTTATTTCGTTAGGCAATCAGCCCCAGCATTTT.

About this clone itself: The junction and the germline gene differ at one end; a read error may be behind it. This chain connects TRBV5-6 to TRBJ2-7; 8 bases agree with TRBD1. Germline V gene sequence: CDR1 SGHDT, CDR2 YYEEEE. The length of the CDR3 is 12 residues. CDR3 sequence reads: CASSLTGQATNF. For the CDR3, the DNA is TGTGCCAGCAGCTTAACGGGACAGGCGACCAACTTC.

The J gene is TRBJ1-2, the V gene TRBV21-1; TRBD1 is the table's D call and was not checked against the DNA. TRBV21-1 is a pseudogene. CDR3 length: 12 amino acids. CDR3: CASSSRHCRYTF. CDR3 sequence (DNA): TGTGCCAGCAGCTCCCGACATTGCCGCTACACCTTC.

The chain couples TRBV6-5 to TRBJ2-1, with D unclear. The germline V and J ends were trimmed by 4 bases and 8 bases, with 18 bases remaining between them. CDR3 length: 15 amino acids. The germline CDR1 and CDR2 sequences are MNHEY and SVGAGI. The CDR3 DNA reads TGTGCCAGCAGTTCAACCGGCGTCGTTCAGGATGAGCAGTTCTTC. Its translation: CASSSTGVVQDEQFF.

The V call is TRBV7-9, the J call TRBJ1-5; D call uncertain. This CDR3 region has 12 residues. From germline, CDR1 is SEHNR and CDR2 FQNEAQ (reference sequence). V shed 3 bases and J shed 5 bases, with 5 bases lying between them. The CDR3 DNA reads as TGTGCCAGCAGCTTGGGCGATCAGCCCCAGCATTTT. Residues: CASSLGDQPQHF.

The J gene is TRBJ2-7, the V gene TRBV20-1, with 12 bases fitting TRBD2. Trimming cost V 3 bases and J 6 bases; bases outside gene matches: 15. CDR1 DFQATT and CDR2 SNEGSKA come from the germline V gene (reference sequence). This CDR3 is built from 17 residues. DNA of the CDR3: TGCAGTGCTAGTGATAACCCCGGACTAGCGGGACGGGGCGAGCAGTACTTC. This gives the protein CSASDNPGLAGRGEQYF.

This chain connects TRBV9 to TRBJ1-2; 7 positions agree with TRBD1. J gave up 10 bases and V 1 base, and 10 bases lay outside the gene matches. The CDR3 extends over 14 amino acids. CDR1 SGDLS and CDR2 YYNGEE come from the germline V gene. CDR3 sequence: CASSVWSGGLDYTF. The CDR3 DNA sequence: TGTGCCAGCAGCGTATGGTCAGGGGGGTTGGACTACACCTTC.

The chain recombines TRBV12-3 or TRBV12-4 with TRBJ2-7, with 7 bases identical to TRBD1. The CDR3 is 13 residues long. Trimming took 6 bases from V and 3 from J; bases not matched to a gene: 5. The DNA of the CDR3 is TGTGCCAGCAGCCGACAGGGCCGCTACGAGCAGTACTTC. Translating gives CASSRQGRYEQYF.

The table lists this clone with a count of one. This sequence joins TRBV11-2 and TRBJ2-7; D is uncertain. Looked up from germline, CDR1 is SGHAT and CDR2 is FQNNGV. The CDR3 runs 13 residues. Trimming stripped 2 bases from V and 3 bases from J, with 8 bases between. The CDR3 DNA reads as TGTGCCAGCAGCTTACTGCCGGGCTACGAGCAGTACTTC. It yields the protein CASSLLPGYEQYF.

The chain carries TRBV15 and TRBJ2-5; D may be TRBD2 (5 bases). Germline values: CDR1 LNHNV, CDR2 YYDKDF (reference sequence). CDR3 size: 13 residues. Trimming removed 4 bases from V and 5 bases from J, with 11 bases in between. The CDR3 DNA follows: TGTGCCACCAGCAAGGACTTGTGGGAGACCCAGTACTTC. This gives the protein CATSKDLWETQYF.

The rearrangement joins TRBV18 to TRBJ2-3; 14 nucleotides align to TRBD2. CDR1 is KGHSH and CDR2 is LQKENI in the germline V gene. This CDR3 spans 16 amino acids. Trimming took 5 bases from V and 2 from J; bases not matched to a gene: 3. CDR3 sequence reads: CASSGTSGGVTDTQYF. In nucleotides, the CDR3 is TGTGCCAGCTCAGGGACTAGCGGGGGCGTCACAGATACGCAGTATTTT.

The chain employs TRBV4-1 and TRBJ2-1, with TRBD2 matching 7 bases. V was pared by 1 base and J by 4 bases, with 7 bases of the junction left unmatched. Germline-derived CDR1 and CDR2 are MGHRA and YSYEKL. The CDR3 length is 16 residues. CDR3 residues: CASSQGRGRDYNEQFF. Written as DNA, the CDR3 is TGCGCCAGCAGCCAAGGGCGTGGGAGGGATTACAATGAGCAGTTCTTC.

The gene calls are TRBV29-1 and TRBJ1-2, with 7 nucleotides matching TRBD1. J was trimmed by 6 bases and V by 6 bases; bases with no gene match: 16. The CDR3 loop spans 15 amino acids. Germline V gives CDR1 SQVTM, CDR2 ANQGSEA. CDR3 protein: CSVAPPGQRWDGYTF. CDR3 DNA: TGCAGCGTAGCGCCACCGGGACAGCGCTGGGATGGCTACACCTTC.

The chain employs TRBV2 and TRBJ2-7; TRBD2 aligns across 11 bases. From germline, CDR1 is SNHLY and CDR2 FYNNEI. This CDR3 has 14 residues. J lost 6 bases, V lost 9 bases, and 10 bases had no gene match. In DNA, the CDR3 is TGTGCCAGGCAGCCAGGGCTAGCGGGAGGCGAGCAGTACTTC. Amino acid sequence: CARQPGLAGGEQYF.

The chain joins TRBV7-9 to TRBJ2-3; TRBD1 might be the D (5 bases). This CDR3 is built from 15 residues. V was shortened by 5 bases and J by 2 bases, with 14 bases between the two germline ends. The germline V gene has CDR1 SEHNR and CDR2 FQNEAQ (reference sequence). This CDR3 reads CASSLDIDSTDTQYF. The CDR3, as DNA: TGTGCCAGCAGCCTGGACATTGATTCCACAGATACGCAGTATTTT.

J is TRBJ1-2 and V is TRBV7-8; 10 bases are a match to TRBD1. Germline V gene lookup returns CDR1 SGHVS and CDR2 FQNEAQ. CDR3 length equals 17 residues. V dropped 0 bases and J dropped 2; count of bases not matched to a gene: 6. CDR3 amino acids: CASSLATGGDRNYGYTF. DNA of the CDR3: TGTGCCAGCAGCTTAGCGACAGGGGGCGACAGAAACTATGGCTACACCTTC.

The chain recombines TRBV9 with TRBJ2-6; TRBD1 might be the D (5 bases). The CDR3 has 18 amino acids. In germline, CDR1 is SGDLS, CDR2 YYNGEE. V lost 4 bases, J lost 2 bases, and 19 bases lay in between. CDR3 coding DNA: TGTGCCAGCAGCCACCGAACAACCCAGGGTGCTGGGGCCAACGTCCTGACTTTC. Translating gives CASSHRTTQGAGANVLTF.

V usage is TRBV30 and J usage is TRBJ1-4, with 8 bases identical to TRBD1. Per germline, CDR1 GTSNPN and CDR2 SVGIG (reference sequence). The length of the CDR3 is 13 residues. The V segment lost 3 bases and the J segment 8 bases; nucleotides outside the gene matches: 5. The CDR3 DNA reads TGTGCCTGGAGACAGGGGGGTGAAGAAAAACTGTTTTTT. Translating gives CAWRQGGEEKLFF.

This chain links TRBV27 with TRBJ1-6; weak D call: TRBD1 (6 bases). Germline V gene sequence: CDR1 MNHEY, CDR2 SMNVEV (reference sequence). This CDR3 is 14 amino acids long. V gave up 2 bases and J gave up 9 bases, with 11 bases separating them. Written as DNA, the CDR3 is TGTGCCAGCAGTTTAGCAGGGGCAGGTTCACCCCTCCACTTT. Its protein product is CASSLAGAGSPLHF.

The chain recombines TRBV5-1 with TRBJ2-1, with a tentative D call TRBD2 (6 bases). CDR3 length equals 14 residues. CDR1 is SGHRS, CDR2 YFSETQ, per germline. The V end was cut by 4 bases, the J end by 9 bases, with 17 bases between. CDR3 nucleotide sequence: TGCGCCAGCAGCCTACCGCGGGGCGCGGCTGAGCAGTTCTTC. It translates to CASSLPRGAAEQFF.

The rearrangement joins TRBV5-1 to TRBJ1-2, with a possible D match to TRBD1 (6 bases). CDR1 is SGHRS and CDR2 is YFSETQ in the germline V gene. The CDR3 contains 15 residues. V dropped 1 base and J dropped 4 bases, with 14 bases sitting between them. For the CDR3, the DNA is TGCGCCAGCAGCTTGTTATCAGGGGCGGTCTATGGCTACACCTTC. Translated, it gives CASSLLSGAVYGYTF.

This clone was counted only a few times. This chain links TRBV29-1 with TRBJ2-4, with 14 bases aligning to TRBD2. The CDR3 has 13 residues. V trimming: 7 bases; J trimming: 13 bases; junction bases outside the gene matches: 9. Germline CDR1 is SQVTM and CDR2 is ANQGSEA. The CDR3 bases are TGCAGCGCGGTCGGGACTAGCGGGGGCCCCCAGTACTTC. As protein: CSAVGTSGGPQYF.

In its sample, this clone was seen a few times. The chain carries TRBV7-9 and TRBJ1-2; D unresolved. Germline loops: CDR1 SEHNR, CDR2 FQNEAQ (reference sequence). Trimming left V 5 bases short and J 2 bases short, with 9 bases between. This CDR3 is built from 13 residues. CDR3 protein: CASSRGMNYGYTF. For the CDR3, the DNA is TGTGCCAGCAGCCGCGGGATGAACTATGGCTACACCTTC.

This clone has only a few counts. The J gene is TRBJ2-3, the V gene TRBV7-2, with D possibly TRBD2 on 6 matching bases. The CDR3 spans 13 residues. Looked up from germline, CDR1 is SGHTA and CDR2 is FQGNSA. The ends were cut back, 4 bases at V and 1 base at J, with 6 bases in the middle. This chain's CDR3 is CASSWGGTDTQYF. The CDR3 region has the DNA TGTGCCAGCAGCTGGGGGGGCACAGATACGCAGTATTTT.

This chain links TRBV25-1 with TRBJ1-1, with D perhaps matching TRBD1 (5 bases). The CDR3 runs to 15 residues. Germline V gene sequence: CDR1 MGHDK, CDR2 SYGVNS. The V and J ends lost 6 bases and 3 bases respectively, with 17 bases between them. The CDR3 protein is CASSPIGGGDTEAFF. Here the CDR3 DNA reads TGTGCCAGCAGCCCAATCGGCGGGGGGGACACTGAAGCTTTCTTT.

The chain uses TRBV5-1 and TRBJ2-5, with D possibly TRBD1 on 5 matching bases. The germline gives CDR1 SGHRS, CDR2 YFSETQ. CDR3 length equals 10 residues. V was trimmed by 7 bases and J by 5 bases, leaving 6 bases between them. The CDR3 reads CASGAETQYF. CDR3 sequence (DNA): TGCGCCAGCGGGGCGGAGACCCAGTACTTC.

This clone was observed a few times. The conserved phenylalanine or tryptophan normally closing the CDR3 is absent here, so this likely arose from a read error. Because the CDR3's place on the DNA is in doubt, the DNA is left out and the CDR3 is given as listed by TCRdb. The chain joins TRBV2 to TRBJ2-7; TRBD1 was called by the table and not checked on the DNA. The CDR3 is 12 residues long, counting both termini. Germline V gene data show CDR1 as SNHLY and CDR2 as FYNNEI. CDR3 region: CASSLIGGQFLI.